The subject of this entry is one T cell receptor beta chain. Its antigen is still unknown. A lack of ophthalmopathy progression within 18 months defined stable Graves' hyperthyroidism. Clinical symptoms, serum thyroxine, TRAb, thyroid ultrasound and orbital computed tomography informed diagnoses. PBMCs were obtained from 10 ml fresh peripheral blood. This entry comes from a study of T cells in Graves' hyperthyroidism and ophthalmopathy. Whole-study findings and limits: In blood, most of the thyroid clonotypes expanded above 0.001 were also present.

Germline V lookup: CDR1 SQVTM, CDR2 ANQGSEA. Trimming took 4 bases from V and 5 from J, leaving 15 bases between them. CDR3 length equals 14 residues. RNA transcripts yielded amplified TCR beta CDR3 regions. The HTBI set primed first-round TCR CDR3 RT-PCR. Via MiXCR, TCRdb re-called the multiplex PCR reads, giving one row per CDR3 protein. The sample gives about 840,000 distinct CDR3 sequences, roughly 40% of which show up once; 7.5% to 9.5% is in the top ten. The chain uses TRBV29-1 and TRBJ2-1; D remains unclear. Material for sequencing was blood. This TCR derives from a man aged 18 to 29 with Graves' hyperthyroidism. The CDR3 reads CSVGGGNQNNEQFF. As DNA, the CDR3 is TGCAGCGTTGGTGGCGGCAACCAAAACAATGAGCAGTTCTTC.